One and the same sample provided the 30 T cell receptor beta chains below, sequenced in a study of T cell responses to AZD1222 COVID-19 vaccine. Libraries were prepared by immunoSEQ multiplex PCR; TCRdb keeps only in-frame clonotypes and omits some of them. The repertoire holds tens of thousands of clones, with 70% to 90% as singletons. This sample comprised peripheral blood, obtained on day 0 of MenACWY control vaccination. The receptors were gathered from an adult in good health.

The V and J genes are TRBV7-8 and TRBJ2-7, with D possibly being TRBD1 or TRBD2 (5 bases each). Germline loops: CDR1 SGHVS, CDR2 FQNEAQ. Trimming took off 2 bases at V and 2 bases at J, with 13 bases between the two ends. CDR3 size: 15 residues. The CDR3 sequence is CASSLLGTVAYEQYF. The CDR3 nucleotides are TGTGCCAGCAGCTTACTCGGGACGGTAGCCTACGAGCAGTACTTC. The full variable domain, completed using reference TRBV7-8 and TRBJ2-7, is GAGVSQSPRYKVAKRGQDVALRCDPISGHVSLFWYQQALGQGPEFLTYFQNEAQLDKSGLPSDRFFAERPEGSVSTLKIQRTQQEDSAVYLCASSLLGTVAYEQYFGPGTRLTVT.

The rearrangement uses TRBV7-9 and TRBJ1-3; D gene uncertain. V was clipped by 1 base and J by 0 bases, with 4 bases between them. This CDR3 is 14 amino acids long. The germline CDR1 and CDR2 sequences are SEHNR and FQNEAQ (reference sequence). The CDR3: CASSLDGSGNTIYF. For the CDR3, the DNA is TGTGCCAGCAGCTTAGACGGCTCTGGAAACACCATATATTTT.

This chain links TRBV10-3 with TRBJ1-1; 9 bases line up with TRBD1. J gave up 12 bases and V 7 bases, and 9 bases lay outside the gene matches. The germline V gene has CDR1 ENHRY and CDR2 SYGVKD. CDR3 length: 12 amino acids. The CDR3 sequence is CAIITGQGTSFF. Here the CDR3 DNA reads TGTGCCATCATCACCGGACAGGGGACGTCTTTCTTT.

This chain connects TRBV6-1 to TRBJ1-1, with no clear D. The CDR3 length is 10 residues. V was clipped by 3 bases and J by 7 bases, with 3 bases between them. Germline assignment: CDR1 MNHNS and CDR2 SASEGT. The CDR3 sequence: CASSEYEAFF. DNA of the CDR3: TGTGCCAGCAGTGAGTATGAAGCTTTCTTT.

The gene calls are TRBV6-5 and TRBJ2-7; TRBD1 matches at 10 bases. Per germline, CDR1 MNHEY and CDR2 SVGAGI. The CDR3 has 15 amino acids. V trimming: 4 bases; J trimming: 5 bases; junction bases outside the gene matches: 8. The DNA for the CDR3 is TGTGCCAGCAGTTTTAAGGGACAGGGGTTCGACGAGCAGTACTTC. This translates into CASSFKGQGFDEQYF.

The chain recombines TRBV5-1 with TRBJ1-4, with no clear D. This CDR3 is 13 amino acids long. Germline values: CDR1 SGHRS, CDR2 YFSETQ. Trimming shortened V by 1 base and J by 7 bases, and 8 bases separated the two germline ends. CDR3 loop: CASSLQQGEKLFF. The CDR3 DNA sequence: TGCGCCAGCAGCTTGCAGCAAGGTGAAAAACTGTTTTTT.

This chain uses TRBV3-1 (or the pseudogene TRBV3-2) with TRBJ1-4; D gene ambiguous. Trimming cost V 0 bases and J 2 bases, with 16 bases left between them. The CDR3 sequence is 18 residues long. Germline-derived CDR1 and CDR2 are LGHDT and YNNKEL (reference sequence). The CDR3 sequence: CASSQDLMLPGTNEKLFF. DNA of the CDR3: TGTGCCAGCAGCCAAGATCTTATGTTACCGGGCACTAATGAAAAACTGTTTTTT.

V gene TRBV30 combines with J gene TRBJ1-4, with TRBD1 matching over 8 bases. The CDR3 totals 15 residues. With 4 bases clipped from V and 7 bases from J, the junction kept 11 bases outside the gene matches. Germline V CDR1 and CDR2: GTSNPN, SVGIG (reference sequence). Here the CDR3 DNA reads TGTGCCTGGACCCGCGGAGGGACAGGAGGTGAAAAACTGTTTTTT. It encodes CAWTRGGTGGEKLFF.

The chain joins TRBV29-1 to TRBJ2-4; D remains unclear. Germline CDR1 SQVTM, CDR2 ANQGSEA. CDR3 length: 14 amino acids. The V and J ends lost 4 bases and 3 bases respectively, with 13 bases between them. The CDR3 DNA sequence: TGCAGCGTTGTTGCAGTGAGATACAAAAACATTCAGTACTTC. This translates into CSVVAVRYKNIQYF. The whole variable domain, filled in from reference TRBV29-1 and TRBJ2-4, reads SAVISQKPSRDICQRGTSLTIQCQVDSQVTMMFWYRQQPGQSLTLIATANQGSEATYESGFVIDKFPISRPNLTFSTLTVSNMSPEDSSIYLCSVVAVRYKNIQYFGAGTRLSVL.

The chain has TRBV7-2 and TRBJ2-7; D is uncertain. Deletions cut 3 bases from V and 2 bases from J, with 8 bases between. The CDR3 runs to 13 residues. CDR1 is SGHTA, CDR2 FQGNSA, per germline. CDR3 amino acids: CASSLGRAYEQYF. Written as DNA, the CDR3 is TGTGCCAGCAGCTTGGGTCGGGCCTACGAGCAGTACTTC.

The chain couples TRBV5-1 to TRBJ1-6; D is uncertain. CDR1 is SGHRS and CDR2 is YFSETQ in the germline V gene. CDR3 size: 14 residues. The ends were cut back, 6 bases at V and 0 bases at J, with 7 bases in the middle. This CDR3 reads CASKLGSYNSPLHF. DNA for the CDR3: TGCGCCAGCAAATTGGGCTCCTATAATTCACCCCTCCACTTT.

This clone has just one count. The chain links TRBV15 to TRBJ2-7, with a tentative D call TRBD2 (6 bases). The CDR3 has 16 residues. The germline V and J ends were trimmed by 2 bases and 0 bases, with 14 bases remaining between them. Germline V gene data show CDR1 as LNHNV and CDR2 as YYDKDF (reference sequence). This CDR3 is CATSRPGTASSYEQYF. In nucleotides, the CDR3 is TGTGCCACCAGCAGACCCGGGACTGCAAGCTCCTACGAGCAGTACTTC. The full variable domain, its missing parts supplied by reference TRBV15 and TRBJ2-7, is DAMVIQNPRYQVTQFGKPVTLSCSQTLNHNVMYWYQQKSSQAPKLLFHYYDKDFNNEADTPDNFQSRRPNTSFCFLDIRSPGLGDTAMYLCATSRPGTASSYEQYFGPGTRLTVT.

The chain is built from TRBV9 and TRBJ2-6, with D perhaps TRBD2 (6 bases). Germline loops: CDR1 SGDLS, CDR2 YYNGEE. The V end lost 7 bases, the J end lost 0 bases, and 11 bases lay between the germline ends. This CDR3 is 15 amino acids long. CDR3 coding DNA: TGTGCCAGCGGAGGGATACTCTCTGGGGCCAACGTCCTGACTTTC. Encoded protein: CASGGILSGANVLTF.

The CDR3 sequence is CASRLEGNTEAFF. The CDR3 DNA is TGTGCCAGCAGACTCGAGGGGAACACTGAAGCTTTCTTT. This chain links TRBV11-2 with TRBJ1-1; D gene ambiguous. V lost 6 bases and J 1 base, leaving 9 bases between the germline ends. Per germline, CDR1 SGHAT and CDR2 FQNNGV. The CDR3 totals 13 residues.

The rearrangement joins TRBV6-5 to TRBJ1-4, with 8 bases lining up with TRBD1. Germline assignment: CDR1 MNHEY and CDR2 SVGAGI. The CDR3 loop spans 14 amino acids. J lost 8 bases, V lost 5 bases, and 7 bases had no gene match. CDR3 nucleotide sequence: TGTGCCAGCAGTCCCGGACAGGGCGGCGAAAAACTGTTTTTT. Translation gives CASSPGQGGEKLFF.

The CDR3 nucleotides read TGTGCCAGCAGCACCTACCGGGACGCCCATCCCTACGAGCAGTACTTC. Its translation is CASSTYRDAHPYEQYF. V usage is TRBV11-2 and J usage is TRBJ2-7; tentatively, D is TRBD1 or TRBD2 (5 bases each). Trimming removed 5 bases at V and 2 bases at J, with 19 bases between. The CDR3 loop spans 16 amino acids. The V gene's germline CDR1 is SGHAT and CDR2 FQNNGV.

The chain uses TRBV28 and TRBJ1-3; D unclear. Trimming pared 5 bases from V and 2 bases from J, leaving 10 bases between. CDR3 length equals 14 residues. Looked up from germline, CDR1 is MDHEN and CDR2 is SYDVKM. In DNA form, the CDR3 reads TGTGCCAGCAGTCCCCCTGGGGCTGGAAACACCATATATTTT. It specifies CASSPPGAGNTIYF.

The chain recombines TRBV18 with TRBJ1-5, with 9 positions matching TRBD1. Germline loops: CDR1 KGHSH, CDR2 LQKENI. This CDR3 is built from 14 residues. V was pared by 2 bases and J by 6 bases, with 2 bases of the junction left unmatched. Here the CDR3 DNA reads TGTGCCAGCTCACCAGGGACAGGGCCTCAGCCCCAGCATTTT. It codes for CASSPGTGPQPQHF.

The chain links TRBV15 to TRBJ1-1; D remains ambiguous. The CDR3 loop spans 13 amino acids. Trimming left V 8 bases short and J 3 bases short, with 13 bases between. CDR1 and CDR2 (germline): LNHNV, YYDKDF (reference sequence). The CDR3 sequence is CATERSLDTEAFF. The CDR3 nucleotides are TGTGCCACCGAACGTTCTTTGGACACTGAAGCTTTCTTT.

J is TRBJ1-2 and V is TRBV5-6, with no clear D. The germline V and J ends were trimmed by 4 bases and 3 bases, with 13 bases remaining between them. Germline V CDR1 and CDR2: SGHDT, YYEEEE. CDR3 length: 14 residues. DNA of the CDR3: TGTGCCAGCAGCCTGATCCAACGGGACTATGGCTACACCTTC. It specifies CASSLIQRDYGYTF. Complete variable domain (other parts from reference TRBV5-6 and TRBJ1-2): DAGVTQSPTHLIKTRGQQVTLRCSPKSGHDTVSWYQQALGQGPQFIFQYYEEEERQRGNFPDRFSGHQFPNYSSELNVNALLLGDSALYLCASSLIQRDYGYTFGSGTRLTVV.

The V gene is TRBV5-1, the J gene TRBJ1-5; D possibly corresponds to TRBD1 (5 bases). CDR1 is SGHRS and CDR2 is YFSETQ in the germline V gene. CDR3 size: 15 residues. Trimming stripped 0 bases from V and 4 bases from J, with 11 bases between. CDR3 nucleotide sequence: TGCGCCAGCAGCTTGGCGGGACGGGATAATCAGCCCCAGCATTTT. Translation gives CASSLAGRDNQPQHF.

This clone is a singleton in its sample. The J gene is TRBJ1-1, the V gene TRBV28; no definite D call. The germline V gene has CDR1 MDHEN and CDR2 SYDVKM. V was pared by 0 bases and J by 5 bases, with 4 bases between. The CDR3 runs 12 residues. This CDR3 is CASSLWETEAFF. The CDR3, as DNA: TGTGCCAGCAGTTTATGGGAGACTGAAGCTTTCTTT.

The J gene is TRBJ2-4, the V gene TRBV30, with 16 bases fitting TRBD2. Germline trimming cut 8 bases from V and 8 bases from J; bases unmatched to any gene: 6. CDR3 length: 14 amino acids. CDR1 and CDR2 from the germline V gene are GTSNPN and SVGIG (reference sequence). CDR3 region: CAGGLAGGKDIQYF. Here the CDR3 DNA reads TGTGCCGGGGGACTAGCGGGAGGGAAGGACATTCAGTACTTC.

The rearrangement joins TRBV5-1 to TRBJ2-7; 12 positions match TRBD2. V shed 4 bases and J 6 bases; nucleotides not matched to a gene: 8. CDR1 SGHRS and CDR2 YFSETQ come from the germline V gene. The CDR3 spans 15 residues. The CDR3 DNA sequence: TGCGCCAGCAGCCCCGGGGAACTAGCGGGAGGCGAGCAGTACTTC. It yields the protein CASSPGELAGGEQYF.

This CDR3 is CSVESVGLFYGYTF. The CDR3 DNA reads as TGCAGCGTTGAATCAGTTGGGCTCTTCTATGGCTACACCTTC. The chain carries TRBV29-1 and TRBJ1-2; no reliable D call. Deletions cut 2 bases from V and 4 bases from J, with 14 bases between. The CDR3 totals 14 residues. The germline CDR1 and CDR2 sequences are SQVTM and ANQGSEA.

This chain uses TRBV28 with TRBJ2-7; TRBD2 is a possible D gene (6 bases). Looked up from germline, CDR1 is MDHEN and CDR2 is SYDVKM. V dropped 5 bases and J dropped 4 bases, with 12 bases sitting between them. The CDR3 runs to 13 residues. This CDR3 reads CASSRDWFYEQYF. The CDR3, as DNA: TGTGCCAGCAGTCGGGACTGGTTTTACGAGCAGTACTTC.

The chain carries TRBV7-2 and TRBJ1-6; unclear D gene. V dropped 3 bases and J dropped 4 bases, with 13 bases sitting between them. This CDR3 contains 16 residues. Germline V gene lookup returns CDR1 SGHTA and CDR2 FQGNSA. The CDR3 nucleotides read TGTGCCAGCAGCTTTATTGCTACCGATTATAATTCACCCCTCCACTTT. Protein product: CASSFIATDYNSPLHF.

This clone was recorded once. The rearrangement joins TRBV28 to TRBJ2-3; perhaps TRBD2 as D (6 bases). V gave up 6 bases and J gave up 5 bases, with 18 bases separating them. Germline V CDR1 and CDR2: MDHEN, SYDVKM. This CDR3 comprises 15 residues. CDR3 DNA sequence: TGTGCCAGCAGCCTAGCCGGGACTCCGAGAGATACGCAGTATTTT. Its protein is CASSLAGTPRDTQYF.

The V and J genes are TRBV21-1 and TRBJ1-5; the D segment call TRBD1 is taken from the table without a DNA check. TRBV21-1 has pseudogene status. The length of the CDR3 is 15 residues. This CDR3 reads CASSHGTVPNQPQHF. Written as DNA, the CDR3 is TGTGCCAGCAGCCATGGGACAGTCCCAAATCAGCCCCAGCATTTT.

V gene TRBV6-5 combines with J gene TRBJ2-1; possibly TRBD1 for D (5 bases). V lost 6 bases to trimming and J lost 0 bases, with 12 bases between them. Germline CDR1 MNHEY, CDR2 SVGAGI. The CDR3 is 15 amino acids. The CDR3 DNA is TGTGCCAGCAGCGTAGACAGAAGCTCCTACAATGAGCAGTTCTTC. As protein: CASSVDRSSYNEQFF.